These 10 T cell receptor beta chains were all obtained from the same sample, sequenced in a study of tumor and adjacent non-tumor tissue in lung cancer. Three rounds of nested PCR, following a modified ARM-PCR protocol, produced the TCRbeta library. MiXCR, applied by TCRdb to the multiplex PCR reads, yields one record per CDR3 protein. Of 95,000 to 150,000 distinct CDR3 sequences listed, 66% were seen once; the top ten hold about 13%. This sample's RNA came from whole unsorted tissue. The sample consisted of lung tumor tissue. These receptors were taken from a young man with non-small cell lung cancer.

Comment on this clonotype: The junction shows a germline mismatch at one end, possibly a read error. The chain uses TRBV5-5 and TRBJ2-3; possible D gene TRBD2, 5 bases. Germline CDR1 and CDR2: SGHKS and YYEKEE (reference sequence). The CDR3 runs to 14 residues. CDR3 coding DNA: TGTGCAAGCAGCGGAGGACGGGGCACAGATACGCAGTATTTT. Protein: CASSGGRGTDTQYF.

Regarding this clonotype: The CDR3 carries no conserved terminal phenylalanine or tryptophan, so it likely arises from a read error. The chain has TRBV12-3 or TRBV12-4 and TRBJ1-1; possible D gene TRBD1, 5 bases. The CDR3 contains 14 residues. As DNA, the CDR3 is TGTGCCAACAGTTTGGGGGGTAGGAACACTGAAGCTTTCCTT. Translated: CANSLGGRNTEAFL.

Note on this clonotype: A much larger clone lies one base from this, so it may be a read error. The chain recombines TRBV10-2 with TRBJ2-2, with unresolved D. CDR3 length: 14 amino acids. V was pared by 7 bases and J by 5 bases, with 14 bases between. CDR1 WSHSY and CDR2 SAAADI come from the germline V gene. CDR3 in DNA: TGCGCCAGCAACCTGGGTCTACGGACCGGGGAGCTGTTTTTT. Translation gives CASNLGLRTGELFF.

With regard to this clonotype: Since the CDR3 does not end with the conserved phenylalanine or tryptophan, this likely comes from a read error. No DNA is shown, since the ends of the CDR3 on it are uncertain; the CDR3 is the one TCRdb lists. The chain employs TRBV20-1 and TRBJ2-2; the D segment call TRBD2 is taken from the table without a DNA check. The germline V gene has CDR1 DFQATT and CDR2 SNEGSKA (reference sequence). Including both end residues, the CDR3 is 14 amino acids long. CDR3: CSARGTSDTGELFL.

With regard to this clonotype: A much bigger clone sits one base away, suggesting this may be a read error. This CDR3 reads CASSRPRGSVSYNEQFF. In DNA form, the CDR3 reads TGTGCCAGCAGCCGTCCAAGGGGGAGCGTGAGTTACAATGAGCAGTTCTTC. This chain uses TRBV4-2 with TRBJ2-1; D might be TRBD1 (6 bases). Trimming took 4 bases from V and 4 from J, leaving 20 bases between them. In germline, CDR1 is LGHNA, CDR2 YNFKEQ. CDR3 length: 17 amino acids.

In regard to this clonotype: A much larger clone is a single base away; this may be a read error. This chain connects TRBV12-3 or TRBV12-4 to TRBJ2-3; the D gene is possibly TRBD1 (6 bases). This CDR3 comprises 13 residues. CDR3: CVSRAGAADTQYF. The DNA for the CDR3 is TGTGTCAGCCGAGCAGGGGCTGCAGATACGCAGTATTTT.

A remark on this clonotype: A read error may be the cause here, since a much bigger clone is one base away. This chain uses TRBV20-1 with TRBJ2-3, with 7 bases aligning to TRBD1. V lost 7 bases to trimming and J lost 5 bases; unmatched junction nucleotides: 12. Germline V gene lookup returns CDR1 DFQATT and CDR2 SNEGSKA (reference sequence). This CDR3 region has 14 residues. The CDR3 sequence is CSGARGQQRDTQYF. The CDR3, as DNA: TGCAGTGGAGCGAGGGGGCAGCAAAGAGATACGCAGTATTTT.

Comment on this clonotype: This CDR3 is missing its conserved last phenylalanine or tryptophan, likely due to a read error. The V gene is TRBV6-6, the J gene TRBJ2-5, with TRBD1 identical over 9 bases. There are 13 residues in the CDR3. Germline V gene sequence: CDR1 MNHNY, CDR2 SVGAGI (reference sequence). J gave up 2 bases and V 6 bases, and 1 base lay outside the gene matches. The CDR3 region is CASSGQGQETQYI. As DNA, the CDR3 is TGTGCCAGCAGCGGACAGGGGCAAGAGACCCAGTACATC.

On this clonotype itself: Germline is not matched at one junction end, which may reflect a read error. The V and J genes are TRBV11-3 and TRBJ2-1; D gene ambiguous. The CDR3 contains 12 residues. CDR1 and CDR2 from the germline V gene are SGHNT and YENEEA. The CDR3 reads CVGSLVPDEPFF. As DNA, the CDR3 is TGTGTCGGCAGCTTAGTCCCCGATGAGCCGTTCTTC. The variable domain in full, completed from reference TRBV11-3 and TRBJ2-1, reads EAGVVQSPRYKIIEKKQPVAFWCNPISGHNTLYWYLQNLGQGPELLIRYENEEAVDDSQLPKDRFSAERLKGVDSTLKIQPAELGDSAVYLCVGSLVPDEPFFGPGTRLTVL.

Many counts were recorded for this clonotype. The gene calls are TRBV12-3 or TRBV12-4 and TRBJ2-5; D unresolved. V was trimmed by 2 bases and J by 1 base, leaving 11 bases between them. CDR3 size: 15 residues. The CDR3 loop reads CASSLRRHFQETQYF. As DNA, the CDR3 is TGTGCCAGCAGTTTAAGGAGACATTTCCAAGAGACCCAGTACTTC.